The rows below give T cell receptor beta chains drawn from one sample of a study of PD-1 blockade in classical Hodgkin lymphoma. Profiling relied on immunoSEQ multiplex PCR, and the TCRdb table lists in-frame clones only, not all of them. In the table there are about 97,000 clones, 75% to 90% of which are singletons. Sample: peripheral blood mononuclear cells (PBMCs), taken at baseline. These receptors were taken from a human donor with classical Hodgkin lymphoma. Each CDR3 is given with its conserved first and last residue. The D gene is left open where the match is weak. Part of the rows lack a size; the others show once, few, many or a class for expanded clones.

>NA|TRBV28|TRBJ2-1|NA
TGTGCCAGCAATTCACCGGACAGCTCCTACAATGAGCAGTTCTTC
CASNSPDSSYNEQFF
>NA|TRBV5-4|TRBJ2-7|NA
TGTGCCAGCAGCTTGGAGGGGTGGACGGAGTTTTACGAGCAGTACTTC
CASSLEGWTEFYEQYF
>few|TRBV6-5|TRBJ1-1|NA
TGTGCCAGCAGTTACCAGCAGGGGAACACTGAAGCTTTCTTT
CASSYQQGNTEAFF
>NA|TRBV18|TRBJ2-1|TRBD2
TGTGCCAGCTCACCAAACGGGAGGACCTACAATGAGCAGTTCTTC
CASSPNGRTYNEQFF
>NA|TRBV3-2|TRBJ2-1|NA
TGTGCTAGTCGGCCGGAGCAGTTCTTC
CASRPEQFF
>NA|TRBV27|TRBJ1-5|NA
TGTGCCAGCAGGGGGGCGCAGGGCGAGGGTCAGCCCCAGCATTTT
CASRGAQGEGQPQHF
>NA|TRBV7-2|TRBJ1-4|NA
TGTGCCAGCAGCTTATTCGAGATTCCTAATGAAAAACTGTTTTTT
CASSLFEIPNEKLFF
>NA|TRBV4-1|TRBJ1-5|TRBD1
TGCGCCAGCAGCCAAGAATTGGGACAGGGGAATCAGCCCCAGCATTTT
CASSQELGQGNQPQHF
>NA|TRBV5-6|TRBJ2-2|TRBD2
TGTGCCAGCAGCCCCGCTAGCGGGAACACCGGGGAGCTGTTTTTT
CASSPASGNTGELFF
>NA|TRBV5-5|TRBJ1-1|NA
TGTGCCAGCAGCTTCTCCAATGAAGCTTTCTTT
CASSFSNEAFF
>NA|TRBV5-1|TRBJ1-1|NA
TGCGCCACTACGCTGGGGGAGGACACTGAAGCTTTCTTT
CATTLGEDTEAFF
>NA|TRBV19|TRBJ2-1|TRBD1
TGTGCCAGTAGAGTACAGGGGGCGCGGAATGAGCAGTTCTTC
CASRVQGARNEQFF
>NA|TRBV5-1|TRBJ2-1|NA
TGCGCCAGCGGTGGCGACTTTGGGCAGTTCTTC
CASGGDFGQFF
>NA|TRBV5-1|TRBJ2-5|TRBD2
TGCGCCAGCAGCTGGGATCGGACCGGGGCGGGGGGAGAGACCCAGTACTTC
CASSWDRTGAGGETQYF
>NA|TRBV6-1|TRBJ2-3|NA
TGTGCCACCACGTTCGACACAGATACGCAGTATTTT
CATTFDTDTQYF
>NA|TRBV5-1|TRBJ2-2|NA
TGCGCCAGCAGCTTGGTCCTAGCCAGCGGGGAGCTGTTTTTT
CASSLVLASGELFF
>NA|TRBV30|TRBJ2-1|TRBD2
TGTGCCTGGAGTGTCTTGGCGGGAGGGTACAATGAGCAGTTCTTC
CAWSVLAGGYNEQFF
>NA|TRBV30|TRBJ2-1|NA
TGTGCCTGGAGTGTACGCGCCTACAATGAGCAGTTCTTC
CAWSVRAYNEQFF
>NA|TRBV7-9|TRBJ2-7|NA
TGTGCCAGCAGCTTAGGGTCGATTGCACGGGGCGAGCAGTACTTC
CASSLGSIARGEQYF
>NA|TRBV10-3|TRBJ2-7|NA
TGTGCCATCAGTGAGGACCGGGAGCAGTACTTC
CAISEDREQYF
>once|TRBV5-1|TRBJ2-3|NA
TGCGCCAGCAGCATAGGACAGAACACAGATACGCAGTATTTT
CASSIGQNTDTQYF
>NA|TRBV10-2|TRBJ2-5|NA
TGCGCCAGCAGTGATTCCCGTCGGGACACTCATGGGGAGACCCAGTACTTC
CASSDSRRDTHGETQYF
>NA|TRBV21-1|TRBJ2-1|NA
TGTGCCAGCATCTCTTTCCGGGGGGGACTAGCGGGAACTGGTACGTCCAATGAGCAGTTCTTC
CASISFRGGLAGTGTSNEQFF
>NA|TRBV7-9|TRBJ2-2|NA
TGTGCCAGCAGCCCCGCGTCGATCGGGGGAGTCACCGGGGAGCTGTTTTTT
CASSPASIGGVTGELFF
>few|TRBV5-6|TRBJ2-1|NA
TGTGCCAGCAGCTTTGGGGTAAGGGCCGGCAATGAGCAGTTCTTC
CASSFGVRAGNEQFF
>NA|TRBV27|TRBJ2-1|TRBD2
TGTGCCAGCAGTTGGACTAGCAGCAATGAGCAGTTCTTC
CASSWTSSNEQFF
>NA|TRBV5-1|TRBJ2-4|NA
TGCGCCAGCAGCCCCCCCGGGGTGAACATTCAGTACTTC
CASSPPGVNIQYF
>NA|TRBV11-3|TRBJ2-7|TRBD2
TGTGCCAGCAGCTTACGCAGCGGGAGTTACGAGCAGTACTTC
CASSLRSGSYEQYF
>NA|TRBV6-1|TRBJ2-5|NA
TGTGCCAGCAGTGACGGGAGCCAAGAGACCCAGTACTTC
CASSDGSQETQYF
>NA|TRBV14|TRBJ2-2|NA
TGTGCCAGCAGCCCTGAGCTCACCGGGGAGCTGTTTTTT
CASSPELTGELFF
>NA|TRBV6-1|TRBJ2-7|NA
TGTGCCAGCAGAGCCGCGGGGGCCCGCTACGAGCAGTACTTC
CASRAAGARYEQYF
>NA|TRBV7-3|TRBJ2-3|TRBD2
TGTGCCAGCAGCTTAACACCTTCTGGGACTAGCGGGGGGAAGGGTACGCAGTATTTT
CASSLTPSGTSGGKGTQYF
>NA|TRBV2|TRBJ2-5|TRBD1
TGTGCCAGAAATCCGGGACAGGGGGTCCAAGAGACCCAGTACTTC
CARNPGQGVQETQYF
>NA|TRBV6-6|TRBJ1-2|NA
TGTGCCAGCAGGCCCACTAGAAACTATGGCTACACCTTC
CASRPTRNYGYTF
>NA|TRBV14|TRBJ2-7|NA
TGTGCCAGCAGCCAACAGGGCTACGAGCAGTACTTC
CASSQQGYEQYF
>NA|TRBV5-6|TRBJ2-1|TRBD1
TGTGCCAGCAGCTTGGGACAGGGGAATCCCCGAAGCAATGAGCAGTTCTTC
CASSLGQGNPRSNEQFF
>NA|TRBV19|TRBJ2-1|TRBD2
TGTGCCAGTAGTTCCTCGGGACTAGCGGGAATAGTATCCTACAATGAGCAGTTCTTC
CASSSSGLAGIVSYNEQFF
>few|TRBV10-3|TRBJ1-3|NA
TGTGCCATCAGTGAAGGGCAACAGGGCCACGGAAACACCATATATTTT
CAISEGQQGHGNTIYF
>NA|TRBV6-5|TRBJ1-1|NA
TGTGCCAGCAGTTACCGGGGCCGACGAACTGAAGCTTTCTTT
CASSYRGRRTEAFF
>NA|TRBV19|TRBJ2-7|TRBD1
TGTGCCAGTAGTATAGGAGGACAGGATCCCTACGAGCAGTACTTC
CASSIGGQDPYEQYF
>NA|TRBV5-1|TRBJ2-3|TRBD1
TGCGCCACCTCCCGGACAGGGGGCTTGGATACGCAGTATTTT
CATSRTGGLDTQYF
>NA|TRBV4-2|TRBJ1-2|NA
TGTGCCAGCAGCCAAACAGAAAACTATGGCTACACCTTC
CASSQTENYGYTF
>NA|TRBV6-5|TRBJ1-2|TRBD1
TGTGCCAGCAGTGAAGGACAGGGGTCGCGAGGCTACACCTTC
CASSEGQGSRGYTF
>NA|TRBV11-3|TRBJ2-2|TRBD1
TGTGCCAGCAGAAGCGGACAGGGTAACACCGGGGAGCTGTTTTTT
CASRSGQGNTGELFF
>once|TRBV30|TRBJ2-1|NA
TGTGCCTGGAGCCCACCGCTGGGGGCGGGGATTTCAGTCTTC
CAWSPPLGAGISVF
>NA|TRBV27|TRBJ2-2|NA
TGTGCCAGCAGTTTTTCCAGGGGTGTAAGCACCGGGGAGCTGTTTTTT
CASSFSRGVSTGELFF
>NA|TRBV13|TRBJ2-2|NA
TGTGCCAGCAGTTTAAAAAGGACAGAACAGAACACCGGGGAGCTGTTTTTT
CASSLKRTEQNTGELFF
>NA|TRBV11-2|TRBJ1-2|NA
TGTGCCAGCAGACCCCTTCAGGAGAACTATGGCTACACCTTC
CASRPLQENYGYTF
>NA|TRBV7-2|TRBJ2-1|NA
TGTGCCAGCAGCTTTCCTAGCCGCCAGGGGCATGAGCAGTTCTTC
CASSFPSRQGHEQFF
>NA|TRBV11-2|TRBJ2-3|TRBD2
TGTGCCAGCAGTGAGCGGGAAACAGATACGCAGTATTTT
CASSERETDTQYF
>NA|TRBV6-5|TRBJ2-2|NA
TGTGCCAGCAGTTCTACAGGGAGGGGAGGGACCGGGGAGCTGTTTTTT
CASSSTGRGGTGELFF
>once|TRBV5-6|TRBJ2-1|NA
TGTGCCAGCAGCTTGGTGGGGAGGCAGGGGTTGTGGTTCTTC
CASSLVGRQGLWFF
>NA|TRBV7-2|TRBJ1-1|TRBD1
TGTGCCAGCAGCATCCCGGACAGGGGATTTGGGGCTTTCTTT
CASSIPDRGFGAFF
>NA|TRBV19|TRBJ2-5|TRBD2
TGTGCCAGTAGTATAGCGGGAGGCCCGCCTCAAGAGACCCAGTACTTC
CASSIAGGPPQETQYF
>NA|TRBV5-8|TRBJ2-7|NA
TGTGCCAGCAGCCTGGTCCCTGGGGGTTGGGAGCAGTACTTC
CASSLVPGGWEQYF